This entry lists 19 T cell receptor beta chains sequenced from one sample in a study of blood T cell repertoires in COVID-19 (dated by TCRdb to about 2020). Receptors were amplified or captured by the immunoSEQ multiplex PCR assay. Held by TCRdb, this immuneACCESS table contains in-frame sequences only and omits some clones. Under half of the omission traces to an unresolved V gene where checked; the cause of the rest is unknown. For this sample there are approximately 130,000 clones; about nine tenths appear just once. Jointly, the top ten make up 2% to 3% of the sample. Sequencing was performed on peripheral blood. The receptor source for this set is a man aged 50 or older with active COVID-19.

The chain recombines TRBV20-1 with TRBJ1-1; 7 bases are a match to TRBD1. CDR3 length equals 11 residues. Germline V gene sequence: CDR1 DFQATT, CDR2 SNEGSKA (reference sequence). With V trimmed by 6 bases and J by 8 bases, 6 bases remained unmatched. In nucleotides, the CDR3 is TGCAGTGCAGGAAGGGGGCGCGAAGCTTTCTTT. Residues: CSAGRGREAFF.

The DNA for the CDR3 is TGCGCCAGCAGCTTGGACAGGGGAAAACTGTTTTTT. This encodes CASSLDRGKLFF. V is TRBV5-1 and J is TRBJ1-4; TRBD1 matches at 7 bases. The CDR3 is 12 residues long. The germline gives CDR1 SGHRS, CDR2 YFSETQ. The ends lost 0 bases at V and 10 bases at J; junction bases unmatched: 0.

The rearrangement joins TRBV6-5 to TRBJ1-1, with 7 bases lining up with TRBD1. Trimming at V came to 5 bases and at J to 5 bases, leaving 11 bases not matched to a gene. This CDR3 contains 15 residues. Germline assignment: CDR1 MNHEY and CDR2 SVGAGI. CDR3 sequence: CASSRLGGRGTEAFF. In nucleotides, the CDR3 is TGTGCCAGCAGTAGACTGGGTGGCAGGGGGACTGAAGCTTTCTTT.

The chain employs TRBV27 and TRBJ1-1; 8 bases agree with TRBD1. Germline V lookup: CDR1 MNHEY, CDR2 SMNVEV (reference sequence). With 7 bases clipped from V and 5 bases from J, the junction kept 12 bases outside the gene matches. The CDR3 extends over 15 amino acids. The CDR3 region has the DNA TGTGCCAGCACAGACAGGGGCTCGGGTAAAACTGAAGCTTTCTTT. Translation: CASTDRGSGKTEAFF.

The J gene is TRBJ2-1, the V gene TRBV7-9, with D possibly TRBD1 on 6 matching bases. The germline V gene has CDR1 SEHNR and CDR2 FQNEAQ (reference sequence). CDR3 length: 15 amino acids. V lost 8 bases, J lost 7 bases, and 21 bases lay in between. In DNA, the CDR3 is TGTGCCAGCCGCCGGGCAGGGACATTACAGAATGAGCAGTTCTTC. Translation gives CASRRAGTLQNEQFF. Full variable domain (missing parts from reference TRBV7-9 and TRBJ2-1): DTGVSQNPRHKITKRGQNVTFRCDPISEHNRLYWYRQTLGQGPEFLTYFQNEAQLEKSRLLSDRFSAERPKGSFSTLEIQRTEQGDSAMYLCASRRAGTLQNEQFFGPGTRLTVL.

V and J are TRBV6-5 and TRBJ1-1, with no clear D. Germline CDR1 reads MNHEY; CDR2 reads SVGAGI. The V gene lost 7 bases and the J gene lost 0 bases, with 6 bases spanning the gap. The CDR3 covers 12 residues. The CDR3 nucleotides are TGTGCCAGCACCAACTTGAACACTGAAGCTTTCTTT. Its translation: CASTNLNTEAFF.

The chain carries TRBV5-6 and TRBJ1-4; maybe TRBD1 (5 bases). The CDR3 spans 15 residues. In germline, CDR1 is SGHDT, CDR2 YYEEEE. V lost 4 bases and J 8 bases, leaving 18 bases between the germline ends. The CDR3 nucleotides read TGTGCCAGCAGCCCTGGGACGAGGGAGGGCGAAAAACTGTTTTTT. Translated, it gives CASSPGTREGEKLFF.

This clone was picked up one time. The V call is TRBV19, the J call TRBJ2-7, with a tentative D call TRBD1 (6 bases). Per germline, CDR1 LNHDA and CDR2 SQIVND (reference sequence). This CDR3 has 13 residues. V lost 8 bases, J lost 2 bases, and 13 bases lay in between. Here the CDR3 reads CASSRQEAYEQYF. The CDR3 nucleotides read TGTGCCAGTTCGAGACAGGAGGCCTACGAGCAGTACTTC.

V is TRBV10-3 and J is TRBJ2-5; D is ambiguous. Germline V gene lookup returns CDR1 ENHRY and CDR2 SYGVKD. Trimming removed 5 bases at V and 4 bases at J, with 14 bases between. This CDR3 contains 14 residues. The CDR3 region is CAISSTPAGETQYF. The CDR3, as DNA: TGTGCCATCAGTTCCACTCCGGCAGGAGAGACCCAGTACTTC.

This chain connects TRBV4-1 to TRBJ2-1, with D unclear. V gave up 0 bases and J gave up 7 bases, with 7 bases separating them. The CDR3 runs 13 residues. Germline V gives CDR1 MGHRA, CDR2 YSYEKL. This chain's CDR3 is CASSQDYLNEQFF. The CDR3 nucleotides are TGCGCCAGCAGCCAAGATTATTTAAATGAGCAGTTCTTC.

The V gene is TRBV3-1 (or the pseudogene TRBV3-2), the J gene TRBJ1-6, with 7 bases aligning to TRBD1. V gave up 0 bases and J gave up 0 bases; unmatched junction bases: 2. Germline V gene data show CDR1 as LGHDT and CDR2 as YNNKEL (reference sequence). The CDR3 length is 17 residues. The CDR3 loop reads CASSQEQGLSYNSPLHF. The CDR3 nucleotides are TGTGCCAGCAGCCAAGAACAGGGGCTCTCCTATAATTCACCCCTCCACTTT.

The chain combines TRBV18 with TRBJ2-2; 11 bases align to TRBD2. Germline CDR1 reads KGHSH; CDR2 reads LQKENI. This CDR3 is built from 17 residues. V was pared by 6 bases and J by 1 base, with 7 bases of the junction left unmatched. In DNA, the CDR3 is TGTGCCAGCTCTATACTCGGGACTAGCGGGAACACCGGGGAGCTGTTTTTT. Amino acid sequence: CASSILGTSGNTGELFF. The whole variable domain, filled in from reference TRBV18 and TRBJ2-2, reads NAGVMQNPRHLVRRRGQEARLRCSPMKGHSHVYWYRQLPEEGLKFMVYLQKENIIDESGMPKERFSAEFPKEGPSILRIQQVVRGDSAAYFCASSILGTSGNTGELFFGEGSRLTVL.

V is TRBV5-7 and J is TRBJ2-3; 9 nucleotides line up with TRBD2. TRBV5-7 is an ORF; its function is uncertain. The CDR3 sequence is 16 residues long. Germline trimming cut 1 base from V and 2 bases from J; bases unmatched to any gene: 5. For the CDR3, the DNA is TGTGCCAGCAGCTTGATAGCGGGGGTCCACACAGATACGCAGTATTTT. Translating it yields CASSLIAGVHTDTQYF.

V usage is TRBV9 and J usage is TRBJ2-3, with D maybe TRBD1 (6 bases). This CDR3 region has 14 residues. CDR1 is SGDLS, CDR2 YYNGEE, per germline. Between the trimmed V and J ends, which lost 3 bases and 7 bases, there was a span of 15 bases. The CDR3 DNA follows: TGTGCCAGCAGCGCCATAGGGGGAAGGAATACGCAGTATTTT. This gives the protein CASSAIGGRNTQYF.

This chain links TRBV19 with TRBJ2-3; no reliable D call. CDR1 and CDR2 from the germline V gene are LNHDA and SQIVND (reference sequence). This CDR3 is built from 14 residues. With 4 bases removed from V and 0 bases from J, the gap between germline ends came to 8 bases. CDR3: CASSSGASTDTQYF. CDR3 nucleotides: TGTGCCAGTAGTAGCGGCGCTAGCACAGATACGCAGTATTTT. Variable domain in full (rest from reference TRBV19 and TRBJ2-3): DGGITQSPKYLFRKEGQNVTLSCEQNLNHDAMYWYRQDPGQGLRLIYYSQIVNDFQKGDIAEGYSVSREKKESFPLTVTSAQKNPTAFYLCASSSGASTDTQYFGPGTRLTVL.

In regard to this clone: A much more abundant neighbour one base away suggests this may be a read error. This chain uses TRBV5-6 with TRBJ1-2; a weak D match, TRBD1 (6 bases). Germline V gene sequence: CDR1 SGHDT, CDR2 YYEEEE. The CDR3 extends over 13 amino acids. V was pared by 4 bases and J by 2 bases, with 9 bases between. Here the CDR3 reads CASSPTGNYGYTF. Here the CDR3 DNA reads TGTGCCAGCAGCCCTACAGGGAACTATGGCTACACCTTC.

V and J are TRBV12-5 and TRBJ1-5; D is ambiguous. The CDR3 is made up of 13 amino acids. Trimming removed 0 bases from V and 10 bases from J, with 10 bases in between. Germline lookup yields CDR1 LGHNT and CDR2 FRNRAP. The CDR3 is CASGLVGSPPQHF. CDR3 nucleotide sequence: TGTGCTAGTGGTTTGGTCGGGAGTCCTCCCCAGCATTTT.

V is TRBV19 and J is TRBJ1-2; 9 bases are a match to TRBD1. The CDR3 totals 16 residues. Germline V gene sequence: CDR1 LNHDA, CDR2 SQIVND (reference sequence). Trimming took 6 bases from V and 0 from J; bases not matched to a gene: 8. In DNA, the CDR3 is TGTGCCAGTAGCAGCCGGGACAGGGAGTCTAACTATGGCTACACCTTC. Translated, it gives CASSSRDRESNYGYTF.

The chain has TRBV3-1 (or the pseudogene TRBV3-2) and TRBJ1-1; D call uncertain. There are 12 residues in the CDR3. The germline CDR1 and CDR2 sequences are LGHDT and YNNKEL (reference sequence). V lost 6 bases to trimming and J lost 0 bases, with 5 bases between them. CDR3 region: CASRSVNTEAFF. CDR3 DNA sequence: TGTGCCAGCAGGTCAGTGAACACTGAAGCTTTCTTT.